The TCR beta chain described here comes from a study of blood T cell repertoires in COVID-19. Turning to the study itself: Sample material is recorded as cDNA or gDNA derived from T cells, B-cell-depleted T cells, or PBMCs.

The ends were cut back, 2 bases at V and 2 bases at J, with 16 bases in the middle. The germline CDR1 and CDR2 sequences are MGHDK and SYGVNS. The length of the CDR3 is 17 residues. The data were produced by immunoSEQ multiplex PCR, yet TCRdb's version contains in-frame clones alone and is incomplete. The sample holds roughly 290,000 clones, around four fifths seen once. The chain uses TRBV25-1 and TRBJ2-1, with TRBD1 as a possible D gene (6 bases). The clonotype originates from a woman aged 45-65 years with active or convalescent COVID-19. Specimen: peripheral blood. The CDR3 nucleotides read TGTGCCAGCAGTGAAAGACCAACAGGGAATACCTACAATGAGCAGTTCTTC. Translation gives CASSERPTGNTYNEQFF.